These 19 T cell receptor beta chains came from one sample sequenced in a study of CD8 T cells in Susac syndrome. Reverse transcription used about 0.5 to 1 ug RNA and random hexamers. TCRdb used MiXCR to reprocess the immunoSEQ multiplex PCR reads, holding one entry per CDR3 protein. The table lists approximately 150,000 distinct CDR3 sequences, 90% to 95% of them singletons. Sequencing was performed on CD4+ T cells from PBMCs. All receptors derive from a human donor with multiple sclerosis.

This sequence joins TRBV12-3 or TRBV12-4 and TRBJ2-5; D not resolved. The length of the CDR3 is 13 residues. V lost 3 bases and J lost 3, with 8 bases in between. DNA for the CDR3: TGTGCCAGCAGTTTGTGGCCTAAAGAGACCCAGTACTTC. This gives the protein CASSLWPKETQYF.

The chain recombines TRBV12-3 or TRBV12-4 with TRBJ1-1; maybe TRBD1 (6 bases). The CDR3 consists of 13 residues. Deletions cut 5 bases from V and 5 bases from J, with 12 bases between. Written as DNA, the CDR3 is TGTGCCAGCAGTCCTACAGGGAGGACTGAAGCTTTCTTT. Translated, it gives CASSPTGRTEAFF.

The chain recombines TRBV28 with TRBJ1-1; D is perhaps TRBD1 (5 bases). Trimming removed 4 bases from V and 6 bases from J, with 18 bases in between. The germline CDR1 and CDR2 sequences are MDHEN and SYDVKM. CDR3 length: 15 amino acids. CDR3 residues: CASSYPLWGYPEAFF. The CDR3, as DNA: TGTGCCAGCAGTTACCCTCTATGGGGGTACCCTGAAGCTTTCTTT.

V and J are TRBV3-1 and TRBJ2-7; TRBD2 is a possible D gene (6 bases). Trimming took 5 bases from V and 4 from J, leaving 18 bases between them. The CDR3 totals 15 residues. From germline, CDR1 is LGHDT and CDR2 YNNKEL (reference sequence). The CDR3 reads CASSWILGTRYEQYF. The CDR3 DNA reads as TGTGCCAGCAGCTGGATACTTGGGACTCGGTACGAGCAGTACTTC.

The chain employs TRBV5-1 and TRBJ2-1; perhaps TRBD2 as D (6 bases). The CDR3 is 16 amino acids. The V end was cut by 2 bases, the J end by 0 bases, with 12 bases between. The V gene's germline CDR1 is SGHRS and CDR2 YFSETQ. Here the CDR3 reads CASSFLGTLSYNEQFF. The CDR3 DNA is TGCGCCAGCAGCTTCCTCGGGACTCTCTCCTACAATGAGCAGTTCTTC.

This chain links TRBV19 with TRBJ2-3; D is possibly TRBD1 (5 bases). This CDR3 region has 15 residues. Trimming removed 3 bases at V and 4 bases at J, with 14 bases between. The V gene's germline CDR1 is LNHDA and CDR2 SQIVND (reference sequence). CDR3 nucleotide sequence: TGTGCCAGTAGTATGTTGCAGGGCCAGGCAGATACGCAGTATTTT. Translating gives CASSMLQGQADTQYF.

The chain uses TRBV20-1 and TRBJ2-3, with 12 bases aligning to TRBD2. The CDR3 is made up of 16 amino acids. Germline CDR1 reads DFQATT; CDR2 reads SNEGSKA (reference sequence). Losses at the gene ends were 6 bases for V and 5 bases for J; bases not matched to a gene: 12. CDR3 DNA sequence: TGCAGTGCAGCCCCTAGCGGGGGGGCCGTAGGAGATACGCAGTATTTT. This codes for CSAAPSGGAVGDTQYF.

V gene TRBV12-3 or TRBV12-4 combines with J gene TRBJ2-1; D remains ambiguous. V gave up 2 bases and J gave up 5 bases, with 13 bases separating them. This CDR3 is built from 15 residues. In DNA form, the CDR3 reads TGTGCCAGCAGTTTATTCTCGCAACCTAACAATGAGCAGTTCTTC. Its protein product is CASSLFSQPNNEQFF.

V is TRBV24-1 and J is TRBJ2-3; D is undetermined. Trimming took off 2 bases at V and 2 bases at J, with 4 bases between the two ends. Germline CDR1 is KGHDR and CDR2 is SFDVKD. The CDR3 contains 13 residues. CDR3 sequence (DNA): TGTGCCACCAGTGATTGGGCCACAGATACGCAGTATTTT. Its protein is CATSDWATDTQYF.

The chain couples TRBV7-2 to TRBJ2-7; no definite D call. V lost 2 bases and J 2 bases, leaving 10 bases between the germline ends. This CDR3 contains 14 residues. Per germline, CDR1 SGHTA and CDR2 FQGNSA. CDR3 loop: CASSLKGYAYEQYF. The CDR3, as DNA: TGTGCCAGCAGCTTAAAGGGCTATGCCTACGAGCAGTACTTC.

V and J are TRBV28 and TRBJ2-5; 8 nucleotides align to TRBD2. The CDR3 has 15 amino acids. Unmatched junction bases numbered 6, after V lost 3 bases and J lost 3 bases. Germline V CDR1 and CDR2: MDHEN, SYDVKM. The CDR3 DNA is TGTGCCAGCAGTTTCCCGGGACTAGTCGAAGAGACCCAGTACTTC. It encodes CASSFPGLVEETQYF.

The CDR3: CASSQVTGSVSPLHF. CDR3 DNA: TGTGCCAGCAGCCAGGTGACAGGGTCGGTTTCACCCCTCCACTTT. The chain joins TRBV3-1 to TRBJ1-6; 7 bases map to TRBD1. V lost 3 bases and J lost 9; bases outside the gene matches: 8. The germline V gene encodes CDR1 LGHDT and CDR2 YNNKEL (reference sequence). This CDR3 is 15 amino acids long.

This clonotype has just one count. V usage is TRBV5-1 and J usage is TRBJ2-2; TRBD2 agrees at 11 bases. The CDR3 covers 16 residues. CDR1 is SGHRS and CDR2 is YFSETQ in the germline V gene. J was trimmed by 5 bases and V by 2 bases; bases with no gene match: 5. CDR3 residues: CASSLLAGVRTGELFF. For the CDR3, the DNA is TGCGCCAGCAGCTTACTAGCGGGAGTCCGAACCGGGGAGCTGTTTTTT.

The gene calls are TRBV15 and TRBJ1-5; TRBD1 aligns across 10 bases. In germline, CDR1 is LNHNV, CDR2 YYDKDF (reference sequence). CDR3 length equals 15 residues. With V trimmed by 0 bases and J by 12 bases, 8 bases remained unmatched. The CDR3 region is CATSRDLGTGDYQHF. DNA of the CDR3: TGTGCCACCAGCAGAGATCTAGGGACAGGGGATTACCAGCATTTT.

V and J are TRBV5-4 and TRBJ2-5; D is perhaps TRBD2 (7 bases). The CDR3 has 15 amino acids. CDR1 and CDR2 (germline): SGHNT, YYREEE (reference sequence). V lost 0 bases and J 4 bases, leaving 13 bases between the germline ends. The CDR3 DNA is TGTGCCAGCAGCTTGGGGGAGGGGGTAGGAGAGACCCAGTACTTC. The encoded protein is CASSLGEGVGETQYF.

CDR3 coding DNA: TGTGCCAGCAGTCCCAAAACGGGGAGAATGAACACTGAAGCTTTCTTT. Protein product: CASSPKTGRMNTEAFF. The chain is built from TRBV28 and TRBJ1-1; D remains ambiguous. The CDR3 consists of 16 residues. Trimming cost V 5 bases and J 0 bases, with 16 bases left between them. Germline V gives CDR1 MDHEN, CDR2 SYDVKM.

The chain carries TRBV27 and TRBJ2-1; 7 bases align to TRBD1. V lost 2 bases to trimming and J lost 2 bases; unmatched junction nucleotides: 3. The CDR3 length is 15 residues. Per germline, CDR1 MNHEY and CDR2 SMNVEV (reference sequence). CDR3 loop: CASSLRQGAYNEQFF. CDR3 coding DNA: TGTGCCAGCAGTTTACGACAGGGAGCCTACAATGAGCAGTTCTTC.

This chain connects TRBV5-1 to TRBJ2-2; 10 nucleotides line up with TRBD2. The CDR3 length is 17 residues. Germline CDR1 reads SGHRS; CDR2 reads YFSETQ. The V gene end was trimmed by 0 bases and the J gene end by 5 bases; junction bases not matched to a gene: 7. CDR3 region: CASSLAPSGGLTGELFF. DNA for the CDR3: TGCGCCAGCAGCTTGGCCCCTAGCGGGGGCCTAACCGGGGAGCTGTTTTTT.

This chain connects TRBV19 to TRBJ1-5; TRBD1 aligns across 8 bases. Germline CDR1 is LNHDA and CDR2 is SQIVND (reference sequence). V trimming: 3 bases; J trimming: 4 bases; junction bases outside the gene matches: 8. The CDR3 consists of 16 residues. The CDR3 loop reads CASSIPTGGKNQPQHF. DNA for the CDR3: TGTGCCAGTAGTATCCCCACAGGGGGGAAGAATCAGCCCCAGCATTTT.